Listed below are T cell receptor beta chains from one sample, sequenced in a study of T cell responses to AZD1222 COVID-19 vaccine. Clones were sequenced by immunoSEQ multiplex PCR, and TCRdb holds only the in-frame ones, with some missing. The sample consists of about 130,000 clones, 94% of them appearing once. This material consisted of peripheral blood, taken on day 0 of AZD1222 vaccination. These receptors all stem from an adult in good health. The CDR3 runs from the conserved cysteine through the conserved F or W. Fields, in order: CDR3 protein, CDR3 DNA, V gene, J gene, clone size, D gene. The D gene is left open where the match is weak. The listing skips clone size in some rows; elsewhere it reads once, few, many or a size class.

CDR3 protein: CASSPNSGLAGAQYF; CDR3 DNA: TGTGCCAGCAGCCCCAATAGTGGACTAGCGGGGGCGCAGTACTTC; V gene: TRBV3-1/TRBV3-2; J gene: TRBJ2-7; clone size: once; D gene: TRBD2
CDR3 protein: CASSTGTSTYEQYF; CDR3 DNA: TGTGCCAGCAGTACCGGGACTAGCACCTACGAGCAGTACTTC; V gene: TRBV28; J gene: TRBJ2-7; clone size: .; D gene: TRBD2
CDR3 protein: CASSQGLAISYEQYF; CDR3 DNA: TGTGCCAGCAGCCAGGGACTAGCCATCTCCTACGAGCAGTACTTC; V gene: TRBV3-1/TRBV3-2; J gene: TRBJ2-7; clone size: .; D gene: TRBD2
CDR3 protein: CARSLGDTF; CDR3 DNA: TGTGCCAGAAGCCTGGGGGACACCTTC; V gene: TRBV5-3; J gene: TRBJ1-2; clone size: .; D gene: .
CDR3 protein: CASPPYTSWGAGGGKPQHF; CDR3 DNA: TGCGCCAGCCCACCTTATACCTCTTGGGGGGCCGGGGGCGGAAAGCCCCAGCATTTT; V gene: TRBV23-1; J gene: TRBJ1-5; clone size: once; D gene: .
CDR3 protein: CASSPRGQLLEQYF; CDR3 DNA: TGTGCCAGCAGCCCTAGGGGACAGCTACTGGAGCAGTACTTC; V gene: TRBV6-2/TRBV6-3; J gene: TRBJ2-7; clone size: few; D gene: TRBD1
CDR3 protein: CASSLGQGNTEAFF; CDR3 DNA: TGTGCCAGCAGTTTAGGGCAGGGGAACACTGAAGCTTTCTTT; V gene: TRBV28; J gene: TRBJ1-1; clone size: .; D gene: .
CDR3 protein: CASSLIPPEFYEQYF; CDR3 DNA: TGTGCCAGCAGTTTAATCCCCCCGGAATTTTACGAGCAGTACTTC; V gene: TRBV27; J gene: TRBJ2-7; clone size: .; D gene: .
CDR3 protein: CASSSRGGTSAQYF; CDR3 DNA: TGTGCCAGCAGCTCCCGAGGCGGGACTAGCGCGCAGTATTTT; V gene: TRBV7-6; J gene: TRBJ2-3; clone size: .; D gene: TRBD2
CDR3 protein: CASSLRTGGTDTQYF; CDR3 DNA: TGTGCCAGCAGCTTAAGGACAGGGGGAACAGATACGCAGTATTTT; V gene: TRBV7-2; J gene: TRBJ2-3; clone size: .; D gene: TRBD1
CDR3 protein: CASSQDYSGNPLFYEQYF; CDR3 DNA: TGTGCCAGCAGCCAAGATTACAGCGGGAACCCTCTTTTTTACGAGCAGTACTTC; V gene: TRBV4-2; J gene: TRBJ2-7; clone size: .; D gene: TRBD2
CDR3 protein: CASSPVPGLSSYEQYF; CDR3 DNA: TGTGCCAGCAGCCCGGTCCCGGGACTAAGCTCCTACGAGCAGTACTTC; V gene: TRBV7-6; J gene: TRBJ2-7; clone size: .; D gene: TRBD2
CDR3 protein: CASSASGSGGYNEQFF; CDR3 DNA: TGTGCCAGCAGCGCCTCTGGTAGCGGAGGGTACAATGAGCAGTTCTTC; V gene: TRBV9; J gene: TRBJ2-1; clone size: .; D gene: .
CDR3 protein: CATSDSRVGQPQHF; CDR3 DNA: TGTGCCACCAGTGATTCCAGGGTGGGTCAGCCCCAGCATTTT; V gene: TRBV24-1; J gene: TRBJ1-5; clone size: .; D gene: .
CDR3 protein: CASSSSSDTQYF; CDR3 DNA: TGCGCCAGCAGCTCCTCATCGGATACGCAGTATTTT; V gene: TRBV5-1; J gene: TRBJ2-3; clone size: .; D gene: .
CDR3 protein: CATGGTVNEKLFF; CDR3 DNA: TGTGCCACCGGGGGGACAGTGAATGAAAAACTGTTTTTT; V gene: TRBV15; J gene: TRBJ1-4; clone size: .; D gene: TRBD1
CDR3 protein: CASSFGLLQDGRAQYF; CDR3 DNA: TGTGCCAGCAGCTTCGGACTGCTACAGGATGGCCGGGCGCAGTATTTT; V gene: TRBV5-6; J gene: TRBJ2-3; clone size: .; D gene: .
CDR3 protein: CATSRDRAGQETQYF; CDR3 DNA: TGTGCCACCAGCAGAGATCGGGCAGGGCAAGAGACCCAGTACTTC; V gene: TRBV15; J gene: TRBJ2-5; clone size: .; D gene: .
CDR3 protein: CASSIGQASYEQYF; CDR3 DNA: TGTGCCAGTAGTATCGGACAAGCCTCCTACGAGCAGTACTTC; V gene: TRBV19; J gene: TRBJ2-7; clone size: .; D gene: .
CDR3 protein: CASSLGPIILRFNYGYTF; CDR3 DNA: TGTGCCAGCAGCTTAGGCCCCATCATCCTAAGGTTTAACTATGGCTACACCTTC; V gene: TRBV13; J gene: TRBJ1-2; clone size: .; D gene: .
CDR3 protein: CATRGPPTDTQYF; CDR3 DNA: TGTGCCACCAGGGGCCCCCCCACAGATACGCAGTATTTT; V gene: TRBV15; J gene: TRBJ2-3; clone size: .; D gene: .
CDR3 protein: CASSLSTGNTEAFF; CDR3 DNA: TGTGCCAGCTCATTATCGACAGGGAACACTGAAGCTTTCTTT; V gene: TRBV18; J gene: TRBJ1-1; clone size: once; D gene: .
CDR3 protein: CASSPPSGGLNEQYF; CDR3 DNA: TGTGCCAGCAGTCCCCCTTCGGGAGGGCTTAACGAGCAGTACTTC; V gene: TRBV28; J gene: TRBJ2-7; clone size: .; D gene: TRBD2
CDR3 protein: CASSKTRDRGVNTPSLLYNSPLHF; CDR3 DNA: TGTGCCAGCAGCAAGACCCGGGACAGGGGCGTAAACACCCCATCCTTACTCTATAATTCACCCCTCCACTTT; V gene: TRBV21-1; J gene: TRBJ1-6; clone size: .; D gene: .
CDR3 protein: CASSNSGPKETQYF; CDR3 DNA: TGTGCCAGCAGTAATTCCGGCCCCAAGGAGACCCAGTACTTC; V gene: TRBV7-2; J gene: TRBJ2-5; clone size: .; D gene: .
CDR3 protein: CASSPNLAGEFYNEQFF; CDR3 DNA: TGTGCCAGCAGCCCGAACCTAGCGGGAGAGTTCTACAATGAGCAGTTCTTC; V gene: TRBV7-6; J gene: TRBJ2-1; clone size: .; D gene: TRBD2
CDR3 protein: CASSSLPPEAFF; CDR3 DNA: TGTGCCAGCAGTTCCCTACCGCCTGAAGCTTTCTTT; V gene: TRBV25-1; J gene: TRBJ1-1; clone size: .; D gene: .
CDR3 protein: CASSGTLIRGFNEQYF; CDR3 DNA: TGTGCCAGCAGTGGTACTCTAATTCGGGGATTTAACGAGCAGTACTTC; V gene: TRBV25-1; J gene: TRBJ2-7; clone size: .; D gene: .
CDR3 protein: CASSQGRPTQAIPRNYGCTF; CDR3 DNA: TGCGCCAGCAGCCAAGGCCGGCCGACACAAGCCATCCCCCGAAACTATGGCTGCACCTTC; V gene: TRBV4-1; J gene: TRBJ1-2; clone size: .; D gene: .
CDR3 protein: CASSDMYSTDTQYF; CDR3 DNA: TGTGCCAGCAGTGATATGTACTCCACAGATACGCAGTATTTT; V gene: TRBV6-1; J gene: TRBJ2-3; clone size: .; D gene: .
CDR3 protein: CASSLGQGRTDTQYF; CDR3 DNA: TGTGCCAGCAGCTTAGGACAGGGCCGCACAGATACGCAGTATTTT; V gene: TRBV11-3; J gene: TRBJ2-3; clone size: .; D gene: TRBD1
CDR3 protein: CASTTAGTDYNEQFF; CDR3 DNA: TGTGCCAGCACCACAGCCGGGACAGACTACAATGAGCAGTTCTTC; V gene: TRBV6-5; J gene: TRBJ2-1; clone size: .; D gene: TRBD1
CDR3 protein: CASSLAGTGNTIYF; CDR3 DNA: TGCGCCAGCAGCTTGGCAGGGACTGGAAACACCATATATTTT; V gene: TRBV5-1; J gene: TRBJ1-3; clone size: once; D gene: .
CDR3 protein: CAWTGLGSNEQFF; CDR3 DNA: TGTGCCTGGACCGGACTAGGAAGCAATGAGCAGTTCTTC; V gene: TRBV30; J gene: TRBJ2-1; clone size: .; D gene: TRBD2
CDR3 protein: CASSAADGEAFF; CDR3 DNA: TGTGCCAGCAGCGCAGCGGACGGTGAAGCTTTCTTT; V gene: TRBV7-9; J gene: TRBJ1-1; clone size: .; D gene: .
CDR3 protein: CASPVVSADTQYF; CDR3 DNA: TGTGCCAGTCCCGTGGTGAGCGCGGATACGCAGTATTTT; V gene: TRBV19; J gene: TRBJ2-3; clone size: .; D gene: .
CDR3 protein: CASSHTEVGNIQYF; CDR3 DNA: TGTGCCAGCAGCCATACGGAGGTCGGAAACATTCAGTACTTC; V gene: TRBV6-5; J gene: TRBJ2-4; clone size: .; D gene: .
CDR3 protein: CASSQGRTSGTFCYEQYF; CDR3 DNA: TGTGCCAGCAGCCAAGGTCGGACTAGCGGAACTTTTTGCTACGAGCAGTACTTC; V gene: TRBV3-1/TRBV3-2; J gene: TRBJ2-7; clone size: .; D gene: TRBD2
CDR3 protein: CASSIEQGTNQPQHF; CDR3 DNA: TGTGCCAGTAGTATAGAACAGGGGACCAATCAGCCCCAGCATTTT; V gene: TRBV19; J gene: TRBJ1-5; clone size: .; D gene: TRBD1
CDR3 protein: CASSPPLPRGAVSKGYTF; CDR3 DNA: TGTGCCAGCAGCCCCCCGCTACCCAGGGGCGCAGTGTCCAAGGGCTACACCTTC; V gene: TRBV5-4; J gene: TRBJ1-2; clone size: .; D gene: .
CDR3 protein: CASSSITEAFF; CDR3 DNA: TGTGCCAGCAGTTCAATCACTGAAGCTTTCTTT; V gene: TRBV6-5; J gene: TRBJ1-1; clone size: .; D gene: .
CDR3 protein: CAWSVQGTGNTIYF; CDR3 DNA: TGTGCCTGGAGTGTACAGGGGACTGGAAACACCATATATTTT; V gene: TRBV30; J gene: TRBJ1-3; clone size: .; D gene: TRBD1
CDR3 protein: CASSSQGGEQYF; CDR3 DNA: TGTGCCAGTTCCTCTCAAGGCGGCGAGCAGTACTTC; V gene: TRBV18; J gene: TRBJ2-7; clone size: .; D gene: .
CDR3 protein: CASTSGTWTNTIYF; CDR3 DNA: TGCGCCAGCACCTCCGGGACCTGGACAAACACCATATATTTT; V gene: TRBV5-1; J gene: TRBJ1-3; clone size: few; D gene: .
CDR3 protein: CASLSRYEQYF; CDR3 DNA: TGTGCCAGCCTCTCTCGGTACGAGCAGTACTTC; V gene: TRBV28; J gene: TRBJ2-7; clone size: .; D gene: .
CDR3 protein: CASSEVGTGPGTEAFF; CDR3 DNA: TGTGCCAGCAGTGAAGTGGGGACAGGGCCGGGAACTGAAGCTTTCTTT; V gene: TRBV2; J gene: TRBJ1-1; clone size: .; D gene: TRBD1
CDR3 protein: CASSLGGPWTGELFF; CDR3 DNA: TGTGCCAGCAGCTTAGGCGGACCCTGGACCGGGGAGCTGTTTTTT; V gene: TRBV7-6; J gene: TRBJ2-2; clone size: .; D gene: .
CDR3 protein: CASSLEAVTQYF; CDR3 DNA: TGTGCCAGCAGCCTGGAGGCAGTGACCCAGTACTTC; V gene: TRBV7-2; J gene: TRBJ2-5; clone size: .; D gene: .
CDR3 protein: CASSLDSNQPQHF; CDR3 DNA: TGTGCCAGCAGCTTAGATTCCAATCAGCCCCAGCATTTT; V gene: TRBV7-2; J gene: TRBJ1-5; clone size: .; D gene: .
CDR3 protein: CASSSPPNYGYTF; CDR3 DNA: TGTGCCAGCAGCTCTCCGCCTAACTATGGCTACACCTTC; V gene: TRBV7-8; J gene: TRBJ1-2; clone size: .; D gene: .
CDR3 protein: CAISENGYTF; CDR3 DNA: TGTGCCATCAGTGAAAATGGCTACACCTTC; V gene: TRBV10-3; J gene: TRBJ1-2; clone size: once; D gene: .
CDR3 protein: CASFGLAGSYEQYF; CDR3 DNA: TGCGCCAGCTTCGGACTAGCGGGCTCCTACGAGCAGTACTTC; V gene: TRBV10-1; J gene: TRBJ2-7; clone size: .; D gene: TRBD2
CDR3 protein: CASSFLESNTGELFF; CDR3 DNA: TGTGCCAGCAGCTTTCTGGAGTCGAACACCGGGGAGCTGTTTTTT; V gene: TRBV7-8; J gene: TRBJ2-2; clone size: few; D gene: .
CDR3 protein: CASRRDNEQFF; CDR3 DNA: TGTGCCAGCAGACGGGACAATGAGCAGTTCTTC; V gene: TRBV7-3; J gene: TRBJ2-1; clone size: .; D gene: .
CDR3 protein: CASSEFKSQETQYF; CDR3 DNA: TGTGCCAGCAGTGAATTCAAAAGTCAAGAGACCCAGTACTTC; V gene: TRBV25-1; J gene: TRBJ2-5; clone size: .; D gene: .